This TCR beta chain appears in the sequencing data of a study of identical twins. This CDR3 contains 12 residues. V shed 7 bases and J shed 7 bases, with 14 bases lying between them. Only healthy Caucasians were included as donors. This clonotype occurred many times. The antigen is undetermined. Study outcomes and limitations: An excess of low generation probability was shown by twin-shared out-of-frame alpha sequences.

Template switching supplied a universal primer site; unique molecular identifiers were carried on the cDNA. TCRdb passed the 5' RACE reads through MiXCR, listing each CDR3 protein once. The table has some 630,000 distinct CDR3 sequences, around 7.5% seen once. This same sample was also taken into another study, of yellow fever vaccine responses in identical twins.

The J gene is TRBJ2-7, the V gene TRBV12-3 or TRBV12-4; D is possibly TRBD2 (6 bases). The sample comprised PBMCs. The TCR was taken from a woman between 18 and 30 years old in good health. The CDR3 protein is CASTTGGGEQYF. The DNA of the CDR3 is TGTGCCAGCACCACAGGAGGAGGGGAGCAGTACTTC.